This section outlines one T cell receptor (beta chain) sequence together with its context. The data originate from a study of blood T cell repertoires in COVID-19. The protocol was immunoSEQ multiplex PCR, while the TCRdb copy is restricted to in-frame clones and leaves out a portion. The repertoire includes approximately 230,000 clones, around 86% of them detected once, and about 1.7% sits in the top ten. The source is a man aged 40-49 years who had recovered from COVID-19. The sample consisted of PBMCs or T cells enriched from blood (not recorded which).

The CDR3 DNA follows: TGTGCCAGCAGGGAGGGTTTACAGCCCCAGCATTTT. This gives the protein CASREGLQPQHF. This rearrangement joins TRBV12-3 or TRBV12-4 to TRBJ1-5; D unresolved. Trimming removed 6 bases from V and 7 bases from J, with 10 bases in between. The CDR3 runs to 12 residues.